These 32 T cell receptor beta chains were all obtained from the same sample, sequenced in a study of blood T cell repertoires in COVID-19. Libraries were prepared by immunoSEQ multiplex PCR; TCRdb keeps only in-frame clonotypes and omits some of them. The table lists approximately 350,000 clones, roughly 87% of them singletons. Sequencing input: PBMCs or T cells enriched from blood (not recorded which). These TCRs come from a woman younger than 45 who had recovered from COVID-19.

This clone has just one count. CDR3 protein: CASSLVAGTEAFF. The CDR3 region has the DNA TGCGCCAGCAGCTTGGTAGCGGGCACTGAAGCTTTCTTT. This chain joins TRBV5-1 and TRBJ1-1; D gene unclear. This CDR3 has 13 residues. Trimming stripped 0 bases from V and 4 bases from J, with 7 bases between. Germline values: CDR1 SGHRS, CDR2 YFSETQ.

This clone was seen just once. CDR3 bases: TGTGCCAGCAGCCGAACCCCAGGGGTTGATGAGCAGTTCTTC. It is translated as CASSRTPGVDEQFF. V gene TRBV7-9 combines with J gene TRBJ2-1; D might be TRBD1 (6 bases). CDR3 length: 14 residues. Germline V gene lookup returns CDR1 SEHNR and CDR2 FQNEAQ (reference sequence). Trimming removed 5 bases from V and 8 bases from J, with 16 bases in between.

The rearrangement links TRBV3-1 (or the pseudogene TRBV3-2) to TRBJ1-1; the match to TRBD1 covers 9 bases. CDR3 length: 14 residues. V lost 4 bases and J lost 6; bases outside the gene matches: 6. The V gene's germline CDR1 is LGHDT and CDR2 YNNKEL (reference sequence). This chain's CDR3 is CASSLGQGEPEAFF. For the CDR3, the DNA is TGTGCCAGCAGCCTGGGACAGGGCGAACCTGAAGCTTTCTTT.

This clone was recorded once. V usage is TRBV19 and J usage is TRBJ2-7; maybe TRBD1 (6 bases). Germline V CDR1 and CDR2: LNHDA, SQIVND (reference sequence). CDR3 length: 14 amino acids. V shed 3 bases and J shed 3 bases, with 12 bases lying between them. CDR3 loop: CASSMGQGNYEQYF. CDR3 nucleotides: TGTGCCAGTAGTATGGGGCAGGGGAACTACGAGCAGTACTTC.

The chain combines TRBV28 with TRBJ1-2, with 9 positions matching TRBD1. This CDR3 spans 14 amino acids. Germline CDR1 MDHEN, CDR2 SYDVKM. The junction had 7 bases not matched to a gene; V was cut back by 6 bases and J by 5 bases. CDR3 bases: TGTGCCAGCAGCCGCGGGACAGGGATGTATGGCTACACCTTC. Translated: CASSRGTGMYGYTF.

The chain links TRBV9 to TRBJ1-2, with D unclear. Germline CDR1 reads SGDLS; CDR2 reads YYNGEE. The CDR3 runs to 13 residues. Deletions cut 0 bases from V and 7 bases from J, with 10 bases between. The CDR3: CASSVATGSGYTF. The CDR3 nucleotides read TGTGCCAGCAGCGTAGCTACGGGGAGTGGCTACACCTTC.

This clone occurred once. This chain links TRBV30 with TRBJ2-1, with 9 bases identical to TRBD1. This CDR3 is 15 amino acids long. CDR1 is GTSNPN, CDR2 SVGIG, per germline (reference sequence). CDR3 in amino acids: CACTTGTGLGNEQFF. CDR3 coding DNA: TGTGCTTGTACCACCGGGACAGGGTTGGGGAATGAGCAGTTCTTC.

The chain uses TRBV12-3 or TRBV12-4 and TRBJ2-3; D is uncertain. V shed 4 bases and J shed 2 bases, with 4 bases lying between them. The CDR3 sequence is 12 residues long. As DNA, the CDR3 is TGTGCCAGCAGTTCTAACACAGATACGCAGTATTTT. Its translation is CASSSNTDTQYF.

The V gene is TRBV7-9, the J gene TRBJ1-2, with 7 bases identical to TRBD1. CDR3 length equals 15 residues. V trimming: 5 bases; J trimming: 3 bases; junction bases outside the gene matches: 9. CDR1 and CDR2 from the germline V gene are SEHNR and FQNEAQ (reference sequence). This chain's CDR3 is CASSKQGQDYYGYTF. DNA for the CDR3: TGTGCCAGCAGCAAGCAAGGACAGGACTACTATGGCTACACCTTC.

The chain couples TRBV7-2 to TRBJ1-1; no definite D call. CDR1 and CDR2 from the germline V gene are SGHTA and FQGNSA. This CDR3 comprises 15 residues. Trimming removed 1 base from V and 0 bases from J, with 9 bases in between. The CDR3 protein is CASSLGVLMNTEAFF. The DNA for the CDR3 is TGTGCCAGCAGCTTAGGAGTTCTCATGAACACTGAAGCTTTCTTT.

The chain uses TRBV5-7 and TRBJ2-1; D is perhaps TRBD2 (6 bases). TRBV5-7 qualifies as an ORF whose function is uncertain. Trimming left V 4 bases short and J 0 bases short, with 14 bases between. The CDR3 covers 16 residues. This chain's CDR3 is CASSQRVLSSYNEQFF. DNA of the CDR3: TGTGCCAGCAGCCAGCGGGTCTTAAGCTCCTACAATGAGCAGTTCTTC.

The V and J genes are TRBV11-2 and TRBJ2-5, with TRBD2 matching over 10 bases. Germline V gene sequence: CDR1 SGHAT, CDR2 FQNNGV. V lost 1 base, J lost 5 bases, and 7 bases stayed unmatched. This CDR3 is built from 16 residues. The CDR3 is CASSLGNSGGLETQYF. DNA of the CDR3: TGTGCCAGCAGCTTAGGGAATAGCGGGGGGTTGGAGACCCAGTACTTC.

The gene calls are TRBV14 and TRBJ1-5, with D perhaps matching TRBD1 (6 bases). The germline V gene encodes CDR1 SGHDN and CDR2 FVKESK. Deletions cut 1 base from V and 2 bases from J, with 18 bases between. CDR3 length: 18 amino acids. CDR3 residues: CASSQGPLRGICNQPQHF. DNA for the CDR3: TGTGCCAGCAGCCAAGGTCCTTTGAGGGGGATTTGCAATCAGCCCCAGCATTTT. The full variable domain, with the rest looked up from reference TRBV14 and TRBJ1-5, is EAGVTQFPSHSVIEKGQTVTLRCDPISGHDNLYWYRRVMGKEIKFLLHFVKESKQDESGMPNNRFLAERTGGTYSTLKVQPAELEDSGVYFCASSQGPLRGICNQPQHFGDGTRLSIL.

V is TRBV19 and J is TRBJ1-5, with 8 bases aligning to TRBD1. Germline CDR1 LNHDA, CDR2 SQIVND (reference sequence). The J segment lost 5 bases and the V segment lost 10 bases, leaving 7 bases of the junction unmatched. The CDR3 covers 13 residues. In DNA, the CDR3 is TGTGCCACCCAGGGGGCTCGCTATCAGCCCCAGCATTTT. Translating it yields CATQGARYQPQHF. Full variable domain (remainder filled in from reference TRBV19 and TRBJ1-5): DGGITQSPKYLFRKEGQNVTLSCEQNLNHDAMYWYRQDPGQGLRLIYYSQIVNDFQKGDIAEGYSVSREKKESFPLTVTSAQKNPTAFYLCATQGARYQPQHFGDGTRLSIL.

This clone came up once. The chain couples TRBV6-5 to TRBJ2-2; D remains unclear. The CDR3 is 12 residues long. With 5 bases removed from V and 2 bases from J, the gap between germline ends came to 3 bases. From germline, CDR1 is MNHEY and CDR2 SVGAGI. The DNA of the CDR3 is TGTGCCAGCAGTATAAACACCGGGGAGCTGTTTTTT. This codes for CASSINTGELFF.

This clone has just one count. The chain links TRBV20-1 to TRBJ2-1, with D maybe TRBD1 (5 bases). CDR3 size: 11 residues. Trimming stripped 5 bases from V and 7 bases from J, with 9 bases between. Germline-derived CDR1 and CDR2 are DFQATT and SNEGSKA (reference sequence). The CDR3 is CSAAQGNEQFF. CDR3 in DNA: TGCAGTGCTGCGCAGGGAAATGAGCAGTTCTTC.

This clone has a single count. The genes are TRBV11-3 and TRBJ1-1, with D unclear. CDR3 length: 13 amino acids. Germline values: CDR1 SGHNT, CDR2 YENEEA. Trimming removed 5 bases from V and 0 bases from J, with 7 bases in between. The CDR3 DNA follows: TGTGCCAGCAGCCGAACAGTGAACACTGAAGCTTTCTTT. This gives the protein CASSRTVNTEAFF.

This rearrangement joins TRBV5-4 to TRBJ2-7; 8 bases align to TRBD2. J lost 0 bases, V lost 1 base, and 6 bases had no gene match. This CDR3 is 16 amino acids long. Per the germline V gene, CDR1 is SGHNT and CDR2 is YYREEE (reference sequence). The CDR3 loop is CASSLTAGAYSYEQYF. In DNA form, the CDR3 reads TGTGCCAGCAGCTTGACAGCGGGGGCCTACTCCTACGAGCAGTACTTC.

The V call is TRBV7-8, the J call TRBJ2-7; tentatively, D is TRBD1 (6 bases). The V and J ends lost 0 bases and 7 bases respectively, with 13 bases between them. This CDR3 spans 14 amino acids. CDR1 is SGHVS and CDR2 is FQNEAQ in the germline V gene. CDR3 loop: CASSLAFLGGEQYF. CDR3 in DNA: TGTGCCAGCAGCTTAGCATTTCTAGGGGGTGAGCAGTACTTC.

This clone was counted a few times. The V and J genes are TRBV5-4 and TRBJ1-1; tentatively, D is TRBD1 (6 bases). The V and J ends lost 3 bases and 4 bases respectively, with 10 bases between them. From germline, CDR1 is SGHNT and CDR2 YYREEE (reference sequence). The CDR3 is 13 amino acids. The CDR3 nucleotides read TGTGCCAGCAGCTGGGCAGGGGCCACTGAAGCTTTCTTT. It encodes CASSWAGATEAFF. The whole variable domain, remainder taken from reference TRBV5-4 and TRBJ1-1, is ETGVTQSPTHLIKTRGQQVTLRCSSQSGHNTVSWYQQALGQGPQFIFQYYREEENGRGNFPPRFSGLQFPNYSSELNVNALELDDSALYLCASSWAGATEAFFGQGTRLTVV.

The gene calls are TRBV5-4 and TRBJ2-4; weak D call: TRBD1 (5 bases). The germline CDR1 and CDR2 sequences are SGHNT and YYREEE (reference sequence). There are 15 residues in the CDR3. The V end was cut by 2 bases, the J end by 7 bases, with 16 bases between. CDR3 in amino acids: CASSLGRDFVNIQYF. The CDR3 DNA reads TGTGCCAGCAGCTTAGGCAGGGATTTCGTTAACATTCAGTACTTC.

V gene TRBV27 combines with J gene TRBJ1-6, with a tentative D call TRBD1 (5 bases). Germline lookup yields CDR1 MNHEY and CDR2 SMNVEV (reference sequence). The CDR3 runs to 19 residues. V lost 1 base and J 0 bases, leaving 16 bases between the germline ends. The CDR3 DNA sequence: TGTGCCAGCAGTTTATGGAGCGGGGGAATCGGCTCCTATAATTCACCCCTCCACTTT. Translated: CASSLWSGGIGSYNSPLHF.

This clone is classed as medium-sized. J is TRBJ2-1 and V is TRBV19, with a weak D call TRBD1 (5 bases). The CDR3 runs 15 residues. The V gene's germline CDR1 is LNHDA and CDR2 SQIVND (reference sequence). With 7 bases removed from V and 5 bases from J, the gap between germline ends came to 18 bases. CDR3 amino acids: CASTIGVLEHNEQFF. In nucleotides, the CDR3 is TGTGCCAGTACAATAGGGGTCTTAGAACACAATGAGCAGTTCTTC.

V gene TRBV2 combines with J gene TRBJ1-4, with TRBD1 as a possible D gene (5 bases). The CDR3 extends over 14 amino acids. V was trimmed by 2 bases and J by 4 bases, leaving 8 bases between them. Germline CDR1 is SNHLY and CDR2 is FYNNEI. The CDR3 coding sequence is TGTGCCAGCAGTGAAAGACAGCTTAATGAAAAACTGTTTTTT. It yields the protein CASSERQLNEKLFF.

The V gene is TRBV2, the J gene TRBJ1-2, with D possibly TRBD1 on 5 matching bases. V shed 2 bases and J shed 7 bases, with 11 bases lying between them. Per germline, CDR1 SNHLY and CDR2 FYNNEI. The CDR3 runs 13 residues. The CDR3 here is CASSEWGGGGYTF. The CDR3 nucleotides are TGTGCCAGCAGTGAATGGGGGGGAGGTGGCTACACCTTC.

This clone turned up a few times. The chain uses TRBV3-1 (or the pseudogene TRBV3-2) and TRBJ1-1; a weak D match, TRBD1 (6 bases). Germline-derived CDR1 and CDR2 are LGHDT and YNNKEL (reference sequence). The V end was cut by 0 bases, the J end by 0 bases, with 14 bases between. This CDR3 is built from 17 residues. CDR3: CASSQDRPGQMNTEAFF. The CDR3, as DNA: TGTGCCAGCAGCCAAGATCGCCCGGGACAAATGAACACTGAAGCTTTCTTT.

This clone was counted a few times. V gene TRBV28 combines with J gene TRBJ2-1; 8 bases line up with TRBD2. V lost 4 bases to trimming and J lost 4 bases; unmatched junction nucleotides: 6. The length of the CDR3 is 15 residues. Germline CDR1 is MDHEN and CDR2 is SYDVKM. The CDR3 sequence: CASSSRREAYNEQFF. The CDR3 coding sequence is TGTGCCAGCAGTTCTAGGCGGGAGGCTTACAATGAGCAGTTCTTC.

V is TRBV28 and J is TRBJ1-2, with TRBD1 matching 9 bases. This CDR3 spans 13 amino acids. V shed 6 bases, J shed 7 bases, and the junction held 6 bases outside the gene matches. Germline CDR1 and CDR2: MDHEN and SYDVKM. The CDR3 protein is CASRRTGEIGYTF. The CDR3 nucleotides read TGTGCCAGCAGGAGGACAGGGGAGATTGGCTACACCTTC.

The chain joins TRBV19 to TRBJ1-5; 11 bases align to TRBD1. The CDR3 is 18 residues long. CDR1 LNHDA and CDR2 SQIVND come from the germline V gene (reference sequence). With 4 bases clipped from V and 5 bases from J, the junction kept 13 bases outside the gene matches. The CDR3 DNA sequence: TGTGCCAGTAGTAACTGGGACAGGGGGGTTTTTGGGGATCAGCCCCAGCATTTT. It is translated as CASSNWDRGVFGDQPQHF.

The chain employs TRBV3-1 (or the pseudogene TRBV3-2) and TRBJ2-4; 7 nucleotides align to TRBD2. Germline V lookup: CDR1 LGHDT, CDR2 YNNKEL (reference sequence). The CDR3 is 16 residues long. V shed 4 bases and J 7 bases; nucleotides not matched to a gene: 13. The CDR3 coding sequence is TGTGCCAGCAGCCCCTCCTCGAGCGGGGTCGGGAACATTCAGTACTTC. Protein: CASSPSSSGVGNIQYF.

This rearrangement joins TRBV19 to TRBJ1-5, with 7 nucleotides matching TRBD1. Germline V gene sequence: CDR1 LNHDA, CDR2 SQIVND (reference sequence). The CDR3 is made up of 17 amino acids. The trim removed 6 bases at V and 2 bases at J, leaving 13 bases unmatched. The CDR3 nucleotides are TGTGCCAGTAGGCAAGAAGACTCCGGGACAGGCAATCAGCCCCAGCATTTT. It codes for CASRQEDSGTGNQPQHF.

V and J are TRBV27 and TRBJ2-7, with 10 bases lining up with TRBD2. In germline, CDR1 is MNHEY, CDR2 SMNVEV (reference sequence). The CDR3 extends over 18 amino acids. Losses at the gene ends were 2 bases for V and 6 bases for J; bases not matched to a gene: 16. The CDR3 loop is CASSLVRATSGTLSEQYF. The DNA of the CDR3 is TGTGCCAGCAGTTTAGTGAGGGCAACTAGCGGGACGCTGAGCGAGCAGTACTTC.